This record looks at one TCR beta chain sequence and its context. The data originate from a study of blood T cell repertoires in COVID-19. Repertoires were generated with immunoSEQ multiplex PCR, while TCRdb's copy carries only in-frame clones and drops some. The table has roughly 200,000 clones, around 90% seen once; the top ten hold 7.2%. J was trimmed by 1 base and V by 3 bases; bases with no gene match: 7. Germline V gene lookup returns CDR1 SGHRS and CDR2 YFSETQ. This CDR3 is built from 16 residues. The clonotype was recovered from a man aged 30 to 45 in a cohort exposed to, infected with or recovered from COVID-19 (not recorded which). The sample consisted of PBMCs or T cells enriched from blood (not recorded which). V gene TRBV5-1 combines with J gene TRBJ2-7, with TRBD1 matching 10 bases. The CDR3 spells CASSSQTGGGSYEQYF. CDR3 sequence (DNA): TGCGCCAGCAGCTCGCAGACAGGGGGCGGTTCCTACGAGCAGTACTTC.